The present T cell receptor (beta chain) was sequenced within a study of cytomegalovirus exposure and HLA in healthy donors. Study conclusions and caveats: Analyzed later, most CMV-associated TCR beta chains appeared HLA-restricted. Rarity held for most TCR sequences, but there were some public TCRs that occurred in many donors. Near-uniform donor sequencing depth was presumed by presence/absence analyses. A list of approximately 160 TCR beta chains associated with cytomegalovirus was given.

A multiplex PCR was run with 60 Vbeta primers and 13 Jbeta primers. Assay used: immunoSEQ multiplex PCR; TCRdb lists only in-frame clones, some missing. The table lists roughly 180,000 clones, about 9.4% of them singletons, with roughly 1.4% in the top ten. With regard to this clone: Antigen specificity is unknown.

This clonotype was obtained from a woman aged 25 to 39 in good health and CMV-seropositive. Sequenced sample: PBMCs.

CDR3 coding DNA: TGTGCCAGCAGTTACTCCGGTCGGGGCGGGAGGGGGGAGTACTTC. It is translated as CASSYSGRGGRGEYF. The chain recombines TRBV6-6 with TRBJ2-7, with 9 bases identical to TRBD2. Germline V gives CDR1 MNHNY, CDR2 SVGAGI (reference sequence). There are 15 residues in the CDR3. The V segment lost 0 bases and the J segment 11 bases; nucleotides outside the gene matches: 11.